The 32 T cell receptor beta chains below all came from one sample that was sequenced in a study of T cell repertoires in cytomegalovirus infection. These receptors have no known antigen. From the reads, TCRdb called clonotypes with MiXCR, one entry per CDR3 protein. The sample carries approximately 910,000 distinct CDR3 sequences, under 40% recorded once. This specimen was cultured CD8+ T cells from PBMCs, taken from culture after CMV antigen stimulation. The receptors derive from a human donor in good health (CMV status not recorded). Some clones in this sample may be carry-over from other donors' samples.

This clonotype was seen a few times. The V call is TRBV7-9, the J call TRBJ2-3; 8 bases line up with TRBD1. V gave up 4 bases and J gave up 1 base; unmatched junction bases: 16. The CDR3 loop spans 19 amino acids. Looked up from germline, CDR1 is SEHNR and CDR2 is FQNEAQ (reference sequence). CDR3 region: CASSSLWGPGGEGTDTQYF. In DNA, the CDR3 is TGTGCCAGCAGCTCCCTATGGGGGCCAGGGGGCGAGGGCACAGATACGCAGTATTTT. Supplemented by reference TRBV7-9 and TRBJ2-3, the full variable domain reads DTGVSQNPRHKITKRGQNVTFRCDPISEHNRLYWYRQTLGQGPEFLTYFQNEAQLEKSRLLSDRFSAERPKGSFSTLEIQRTEQGDSAMYLCASSSLWGPGGEGTDTQYFGPGTRLTVL.

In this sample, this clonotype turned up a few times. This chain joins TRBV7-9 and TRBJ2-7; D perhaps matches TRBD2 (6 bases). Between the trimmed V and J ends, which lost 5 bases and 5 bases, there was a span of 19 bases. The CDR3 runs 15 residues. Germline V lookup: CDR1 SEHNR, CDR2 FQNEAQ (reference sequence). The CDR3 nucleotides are TGTGCCAGCAGCCTAAACCTCCGGGGGTCCCACGAGCAGTACTTC. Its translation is CASSLNLRGSHEQYF.

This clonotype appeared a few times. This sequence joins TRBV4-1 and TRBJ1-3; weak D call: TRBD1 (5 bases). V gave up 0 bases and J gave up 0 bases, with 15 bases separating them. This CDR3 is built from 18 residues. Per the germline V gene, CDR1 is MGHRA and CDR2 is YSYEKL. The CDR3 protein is CASSQEGGVGSSGNTIYF. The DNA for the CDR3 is TGCGCCAGCAGCCAAGAGGGGGGGGTCGGCAGCTCTGGAAACACCATATATTTT.

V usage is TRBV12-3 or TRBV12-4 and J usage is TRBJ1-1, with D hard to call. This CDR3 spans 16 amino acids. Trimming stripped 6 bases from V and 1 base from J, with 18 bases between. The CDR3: CASSFLLFEKNTEAFF. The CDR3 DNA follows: TGTGCCAGCAGCTTTCTATTGTTTGAGAAGAACACTGAAGCTTTCTTT.

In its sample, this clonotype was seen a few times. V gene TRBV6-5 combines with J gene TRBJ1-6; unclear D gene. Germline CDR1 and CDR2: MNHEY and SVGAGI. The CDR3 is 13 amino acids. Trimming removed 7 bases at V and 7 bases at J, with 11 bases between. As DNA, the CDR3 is TGTGCCAGCACCCCGGGAGGGAATTCACCCCTCCACTTT. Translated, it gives CASTPGGNSPLHF.

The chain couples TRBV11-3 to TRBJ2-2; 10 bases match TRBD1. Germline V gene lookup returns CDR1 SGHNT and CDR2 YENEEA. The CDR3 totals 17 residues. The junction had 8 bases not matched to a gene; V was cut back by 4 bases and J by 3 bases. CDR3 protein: CASSSTRDRGYTGELFF. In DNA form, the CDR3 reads TGTGCCAGCAGCTCGACCCGGGACAGGGGTTACACCGGGGAGCTGTTTTTT.

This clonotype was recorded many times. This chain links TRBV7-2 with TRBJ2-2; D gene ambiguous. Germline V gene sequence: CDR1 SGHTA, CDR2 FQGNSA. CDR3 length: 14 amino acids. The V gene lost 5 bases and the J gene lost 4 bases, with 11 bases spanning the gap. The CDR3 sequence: CASSPPVRTGELFF. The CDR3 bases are TGTGCCAGCAGCCCCCCTGTCCGCACCGGGGAGCTGTTTTTT.

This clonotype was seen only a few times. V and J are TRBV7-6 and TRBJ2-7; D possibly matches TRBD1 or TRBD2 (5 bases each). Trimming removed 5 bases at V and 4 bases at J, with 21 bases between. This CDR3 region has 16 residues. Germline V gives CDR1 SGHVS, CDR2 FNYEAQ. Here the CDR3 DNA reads TGTGCCAGCAGCCCCGGGACCCGCCTGAGAGCTTACGAGCAGTACTTC. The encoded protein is CASSPGTRLRAYEQYF.

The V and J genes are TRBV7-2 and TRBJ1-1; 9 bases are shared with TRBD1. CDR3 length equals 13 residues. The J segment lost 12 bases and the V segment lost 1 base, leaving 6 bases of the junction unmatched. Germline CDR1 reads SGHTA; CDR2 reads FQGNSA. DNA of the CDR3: TGTGCCAGCAGCTTAGGGGGGACAGGGAGGTCTTTCTTT. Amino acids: CASSLGGTGRSFF.

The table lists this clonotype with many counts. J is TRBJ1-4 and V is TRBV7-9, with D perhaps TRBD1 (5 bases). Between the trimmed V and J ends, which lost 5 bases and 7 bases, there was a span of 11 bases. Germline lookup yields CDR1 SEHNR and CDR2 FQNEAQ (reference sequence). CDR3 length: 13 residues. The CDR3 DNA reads TGTGCCAGCAGCCCCTCGGGGCGTGAAAAACTGTTTTTT. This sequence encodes CASSPSGREKLFF.

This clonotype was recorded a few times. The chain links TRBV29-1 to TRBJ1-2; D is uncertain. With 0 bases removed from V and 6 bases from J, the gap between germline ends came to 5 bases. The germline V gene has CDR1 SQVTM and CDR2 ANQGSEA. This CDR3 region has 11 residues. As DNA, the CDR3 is TGCAGCGTTGAAGAGAGGCATGGCTACACCTTC. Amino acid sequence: CSVEERHGYTF. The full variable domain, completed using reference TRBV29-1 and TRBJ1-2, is SAVISQKPSRDICQRGTSLTIQCQVDSQVTMMFWYRQQPGQSLTLIATANQGSEATYESGFVIDKFPISRPNLTFSTLTVSNMSPEDSSIYLCSVEERHGYTFGSGTRLTVV.

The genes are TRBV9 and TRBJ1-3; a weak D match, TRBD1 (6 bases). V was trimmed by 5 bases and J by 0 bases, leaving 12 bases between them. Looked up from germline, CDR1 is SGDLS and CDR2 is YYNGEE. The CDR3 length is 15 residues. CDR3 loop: CASSFGQSSGNTIYF. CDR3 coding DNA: TGTGCCAGCAGTTTCGGACAGTCCTCTGGAAACACCATATATTTT.

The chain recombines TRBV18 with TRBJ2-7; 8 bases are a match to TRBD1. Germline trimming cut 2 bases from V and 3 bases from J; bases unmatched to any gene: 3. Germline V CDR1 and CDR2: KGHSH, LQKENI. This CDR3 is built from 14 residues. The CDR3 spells CASSPSGGYYEQYF. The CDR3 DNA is TGTGCCAGCTCACCATCAGGGGGCTACTACGAGCAGTACTTC.

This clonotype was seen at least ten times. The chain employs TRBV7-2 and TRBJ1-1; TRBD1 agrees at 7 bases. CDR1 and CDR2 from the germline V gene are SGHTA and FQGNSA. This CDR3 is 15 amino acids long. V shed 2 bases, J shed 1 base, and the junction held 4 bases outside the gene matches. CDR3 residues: CASSLSTGRNTEAFF. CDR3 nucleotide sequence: TGTGCCAGCAGCTTATCGACAGGGAGGAACACTGAAGCTTTCTTT.

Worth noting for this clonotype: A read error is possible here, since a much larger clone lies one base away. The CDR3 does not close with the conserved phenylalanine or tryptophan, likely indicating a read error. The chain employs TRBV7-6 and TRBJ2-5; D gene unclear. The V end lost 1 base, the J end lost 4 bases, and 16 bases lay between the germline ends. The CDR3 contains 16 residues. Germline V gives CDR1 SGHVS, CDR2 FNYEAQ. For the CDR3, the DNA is TGTGCCAGCAGCTTAGATGTCTGGAGCGTCGGAGAGACCCAGTACCTC. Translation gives CASSLDVWSVGETQYL.

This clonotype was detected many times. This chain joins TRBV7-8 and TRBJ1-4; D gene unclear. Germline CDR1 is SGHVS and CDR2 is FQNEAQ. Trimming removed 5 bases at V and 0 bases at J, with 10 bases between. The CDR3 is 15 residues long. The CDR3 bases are TGTGCCAGCAGCCCACAGCTAACAACTAATGAAAAACTGTTTTTT. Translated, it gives CASSPQLTTNEKLFF.

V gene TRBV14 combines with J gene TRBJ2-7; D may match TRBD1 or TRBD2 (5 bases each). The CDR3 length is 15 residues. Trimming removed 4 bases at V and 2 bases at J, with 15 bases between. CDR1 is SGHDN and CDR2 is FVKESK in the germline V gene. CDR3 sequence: CASSRRDAAPYEQYV. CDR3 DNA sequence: TGTGCCAGCAGCCGACGGGACGCCGCCCCCTACGAGCAGTACGTC.

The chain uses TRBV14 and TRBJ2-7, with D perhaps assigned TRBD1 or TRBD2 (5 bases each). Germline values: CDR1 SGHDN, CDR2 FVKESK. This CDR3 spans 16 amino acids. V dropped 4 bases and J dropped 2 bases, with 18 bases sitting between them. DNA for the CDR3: TGTGCCAGCAGCCCAAACATCGGGACCCAAGCCTACGAGCAGTACTTC. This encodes CASSPNIGTQAYEQYF.

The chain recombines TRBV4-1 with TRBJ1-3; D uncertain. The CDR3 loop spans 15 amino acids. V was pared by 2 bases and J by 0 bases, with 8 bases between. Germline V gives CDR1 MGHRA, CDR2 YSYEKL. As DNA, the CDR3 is TGCGCCAGCAGCCAAAAGGGTATCTCTGGAAACACCATATATTTT. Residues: CASSQKGISGNTIYF.

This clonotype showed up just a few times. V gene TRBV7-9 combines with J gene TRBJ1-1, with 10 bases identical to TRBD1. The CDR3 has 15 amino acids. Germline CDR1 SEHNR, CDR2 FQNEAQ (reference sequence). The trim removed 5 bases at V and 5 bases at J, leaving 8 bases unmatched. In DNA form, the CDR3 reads TGTGCCAGCAGCGCGGCCGGGACAGGGGTAACTGAAGCTTTCTTT. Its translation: CASSAAGTGVTEAFF.

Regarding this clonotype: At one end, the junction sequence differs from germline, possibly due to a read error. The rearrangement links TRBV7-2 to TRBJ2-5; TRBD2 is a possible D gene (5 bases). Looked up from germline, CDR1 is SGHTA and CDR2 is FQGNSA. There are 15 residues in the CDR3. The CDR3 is CANSLGGAYQETQYF. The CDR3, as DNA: TGTGCCAACAGCTTAGGAGGCGCGTACCAAGAGACCCAGTACTTC.

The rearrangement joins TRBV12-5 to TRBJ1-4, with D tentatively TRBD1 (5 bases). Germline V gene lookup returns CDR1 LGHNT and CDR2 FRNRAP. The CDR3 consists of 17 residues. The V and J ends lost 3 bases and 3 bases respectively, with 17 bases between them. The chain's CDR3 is CASGFTAGTAANEKLFF. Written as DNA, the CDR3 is TGTGCTAGTGGTTTTACTGCCGGGACGGCTGCTAATGAAAAACTGTTTTTT. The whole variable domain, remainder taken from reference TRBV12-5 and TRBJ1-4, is DARVTQTPRHKVTEMGQEVTMRCQPILGHNTVFWYRQTMMQGLELLAYFRNRAPLDDSGMPKDRFSAEMPDATLATLKIQPSEPRDSAVYFCASGFTAGTAANEKLFFGSGTQLSVL.

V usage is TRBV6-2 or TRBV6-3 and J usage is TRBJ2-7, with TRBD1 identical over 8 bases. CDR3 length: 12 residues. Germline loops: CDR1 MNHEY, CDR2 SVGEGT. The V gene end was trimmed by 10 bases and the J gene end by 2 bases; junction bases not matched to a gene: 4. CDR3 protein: CATRQGTYEQYV. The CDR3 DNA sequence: TGTGCCACCCGACAGGGGACCTACGAGCAGTACGTC.

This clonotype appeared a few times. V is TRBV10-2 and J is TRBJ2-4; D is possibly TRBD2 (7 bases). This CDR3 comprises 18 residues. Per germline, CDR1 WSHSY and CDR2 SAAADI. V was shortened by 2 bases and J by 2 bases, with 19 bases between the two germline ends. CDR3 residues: CASSEEGGGSVTKNIQYF. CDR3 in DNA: TGCGCCAGCAGTGAGGAAGGGGGGGGGTCGGTGACCAAAAACATTCAGTACTTC.

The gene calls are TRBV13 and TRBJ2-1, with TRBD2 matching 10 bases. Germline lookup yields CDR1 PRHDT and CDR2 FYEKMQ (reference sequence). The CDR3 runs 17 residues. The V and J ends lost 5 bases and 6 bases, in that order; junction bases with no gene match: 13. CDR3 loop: CASSLRAGGFYSNEQFF. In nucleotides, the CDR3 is TGTGCCAGCAGCCTCCGAGCGGGGGGGTTCTACTCCAATGAGCAGTTCTTC.

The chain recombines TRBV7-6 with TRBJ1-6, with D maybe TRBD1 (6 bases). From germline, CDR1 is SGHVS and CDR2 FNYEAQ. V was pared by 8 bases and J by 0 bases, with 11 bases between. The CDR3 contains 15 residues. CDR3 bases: TGTGCCAGCTCGGGGGGGCCCTCCTATAATTCACCCCTCCACTTT. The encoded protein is CASSGGPSYNSPLHF.

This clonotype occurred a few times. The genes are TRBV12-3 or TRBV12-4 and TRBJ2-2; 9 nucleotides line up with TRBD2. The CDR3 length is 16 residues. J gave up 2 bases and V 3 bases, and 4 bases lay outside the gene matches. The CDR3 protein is CASSFVLAGNTGELFF. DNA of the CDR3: TGTGCCAGCAGTTTTGTACTAGCGGGTAACACCGGGGAGCTGTTTTTT.

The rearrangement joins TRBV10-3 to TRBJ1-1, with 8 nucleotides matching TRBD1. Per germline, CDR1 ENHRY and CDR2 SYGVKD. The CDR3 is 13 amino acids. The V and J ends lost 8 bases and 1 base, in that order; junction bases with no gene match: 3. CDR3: CAILGTGNTEAFF. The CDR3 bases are TGTGCCATCCTGGGGACAGGGAACACTGAAGCTTTCTTT.

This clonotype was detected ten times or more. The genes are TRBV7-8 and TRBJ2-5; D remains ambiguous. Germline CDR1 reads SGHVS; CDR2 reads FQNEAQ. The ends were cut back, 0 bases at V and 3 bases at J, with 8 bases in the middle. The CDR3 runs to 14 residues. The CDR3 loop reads CASSLAKGKETQYF. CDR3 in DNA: TGTGCCAGCAGCTTAGCGAAGGGTAAAGAGACCCAGTACTTC. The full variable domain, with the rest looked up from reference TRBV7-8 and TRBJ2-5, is GAGVSQSPRYKVAKRGQDVALRCDPISGHVSLFWYQQALGQGPEFLTYFQNEAQLDKSGLPSDRFFAERPEGSVSTLKIQRTQQEDSAVYLCASSLAKGKETQYFGPGTRLLVL.

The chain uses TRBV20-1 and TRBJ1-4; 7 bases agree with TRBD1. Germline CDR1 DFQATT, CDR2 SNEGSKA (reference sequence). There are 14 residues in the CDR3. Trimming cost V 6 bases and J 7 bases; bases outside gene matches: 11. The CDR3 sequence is CSARDRVEVEKLFF. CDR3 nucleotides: TGCAGTGCCCGCGACAGGGTGGAAGTTGAAAAACTGTTTTTT.

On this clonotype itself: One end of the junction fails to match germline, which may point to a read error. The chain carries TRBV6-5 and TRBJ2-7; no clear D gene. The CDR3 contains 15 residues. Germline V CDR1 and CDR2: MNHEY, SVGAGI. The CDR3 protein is CASSYSGRNSYDQYF. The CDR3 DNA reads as TGTGCCAGCAGTTACTCCGGGCGGAACTCCTACGATCAGTACTTC.

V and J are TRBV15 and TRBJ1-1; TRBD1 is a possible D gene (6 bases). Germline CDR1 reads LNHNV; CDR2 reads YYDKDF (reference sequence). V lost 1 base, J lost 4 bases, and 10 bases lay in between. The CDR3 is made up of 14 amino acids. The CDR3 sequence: CATSRGRGITEAFF. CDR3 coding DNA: TGTGCCACCAGCAGAGGGAGGGGGATCACTGAAGCTTTCTTT.